Below, 32 T cell receptor beta chains from the same sample are listed, as sequenced in a study of preoperative IRX-2 immunotherapy in early breast cancer (dated 2019 in TCRdb). Library method: the immunoSEQ multiplex PCR assay. What TCRdb holds here is the immuneACCESS table cut down to in-frame rearrangements. Part of the clones is not present; checked against another copy, under half of the missing clones reflect an unresolved V gene, and the others are unexplained. This sample has around 40,000 clones in its table, and 60% to 80% of those were observed once. Over 1% of the sample is taken by the ten largest. The treatment or condition label corresponds to: preoperative locoregional IRX-2 cytokine immunotherapy. The source material was tumor tissue, sampled after IRX-2 immunotherapy. These receptors all stem from a human donor with breast cancer.

The CDR3 loop is CASSLQQLYEQYF. The CDR3 coding sequence is TGTGCCAGCAGTTTACAACAGCTATACGAGCAGTACTTC. J is TRBJ2-7 and V is TRBV22-1; TRBD1 is the table's D call and was not checked against the DNA. TRBV22-1 constitutes a pseudogene. The CDR3 extends over 13 amino acids.

This chain joins TRBV6-8 and TRBJ2-1, with D perhaps TRBD2 (6 bases). The CDR3 contains 14 residues. Trimming shortened V by 7 bases and J by 2 bases, and 12 bases separated the two germline ends. Germline assignment: CDR1 MNHGY and CDR2 SAAAGT. CDR3: CASKGTLAYNEQFF. DNA for the CDR3: TGTGCCAGCAAAGGGACTTTGGCCTACAATGAGCAGTTCTTC.

The chain is built from TRBV6-8 and TRBJ2-7; TRBD1 or TRBD2 may be the D gene (7 bases each). V shed 10 bases and J shed 5 bases, with 15 bases lying between them. Germline V gene sequence: CDR1 MNHGY, CDR2 SAAAGT. This CDR3 is built from 12 residues. CDR3 amino acids: CAITQGGDEQYF. The CDR3 DNA is TGTGCCATCACCCAGGGGGGGGACGAGCAGTACTTC.

The chain is built from TRBV6-1 and TRBJ1-4; no reliable D call. Trimming pared 0 bases from V and 7 bases from J, leaving 12 bases between. The CDR3 consists of 15 residues. Germline-derived CDR1 and CDR2 are MNHNS and SASEGT. CDR3 nucleotides: TGTGCCAGCAGTGAAGCGAGGGCCCCTTCTGAAAAACTGTTTTTT. It yields the protein CASSEARAPSEKLFF.

This clone was seen a single time. The rearrangement links TRBV19 to TRBJ1-5, with TRBD1 as a possible D gene (5 bases). V gave up 3 bases and J gave up 4 bases, with 10 bases separating them. Germline V gives CDR1 LNHDA, CDR2 SQIVND (reference sequence). The CDR3 extends over 14 amino acids. The CDR3 spells CASSIPGLNQPQHF. As DNA, the CDR3 is TGTGCCAGTAGTATCCCGGGACTGAATCAGCCCCAGCATTTT.

The genes are TRBV28 and TRBJ1-2, with a weak D call TRBD1 (6 bases). Germline V lookup: CDR1 MDHEN, CDR2 SYDVKM. The V end was cut by 4 bases, the J end by 3 bases, with 12 bases between. The CDR3 runs 14 residues. CDR3: CASSSLQGDYGYTF. Written as DNA, the CDR3 is TGTGCCAGCAGTTCGTTACAGGGCGACTATGGCTACACCTTC.

V is TRBV12-5 and J is TRBJ2-2; D is possibly TRBD1 (6 bases). The CDR3 length is 19 residues. The germline gives CDR1 LGHNT, CDR2 FRNRAP. This CDR3 is CASNPRPRQETANTGELFF. DNA for the CDR3: TGTGCCAGCAACCCTCGACCCCGACAGGAAACAGCGAACACCGGGGAGCTGTTTTTT.

The gene calls are TRBV19 and TRBJ2-7; 9 bases fit TRBD2. After removal of 6 bases from V and 2 bases from J, the junction contained 8 bases not matched to a gene. CDR3 length: 15 amino acids. The germline gives CDR1 LNHDA, CDR2 SQIVND (reference sequence). The DNA of the CDR3 is TGTGCCAGTAGGAGAGGTCCTAGCGGGACCTACGAGCAGTACTTC. It is translated as CASRRGPSGTYEQYF.

The chain recombines TRBV10-1 with TRBJ2-1, with D possibly TRBD1 on 6 matching bases. The length of the CDR3 is 13 residues. Deletions cut 5 bases from V and 9 bases from J, with 14 bases between. Germline lookup yields CDR1 WNHNN and CDR2 SYGVQD (reference sequence). The DNA of the CDR3 is TGCGCCAGCAGTAATATGGGGGCTGCTGAGCAGTTCTTC. Translation: CASSNMGAAEQFF.

The rearrangement joins TRBV5-1 to TRBJ1-1; D is possibly TRBD1 (6 bases). Germline V gene data show CDR1 as SGHRS and CDR2 as YFSETQ. Between the trimmed V and J ends, which lost 4 bases and 0 bases, there was a span of 16 bases. The CDR3 extends over 16 amino acids. The CDR3: CASSPRGGSLNTEAFF. The DNA for the CDR3 is TGCGCCAGCAGCCCGAGGGGGGGATCGCTGAACACTGAAGCTTTCTTT.

The V and J genes are TRBV28 and TRBJ1-4; D is possibly TRBD1 (6 bases). The CDR3 extends over 14 amino acids. The V end was cut by 5 bases, the J end by 8 bases, with 15 bases between. Germline loops: CDR1 MDHEN, CDR2 SYDVKM. As DNA, the CDR3 is TGTGCCAGCAGTATAGGGGGAATTGACGAAAAACTGTTTTTT. Residues: CASSIGGIDEKLFF.

The chain combines TRBV6-8 with TRBJ1-2; 8 nucleotides align to TRBD1. CDR1 is MNHGY, CDR2 SAAAGT, per germline. This CDR3 contains 13 residues. The junction had 12 bases not matched to a gene; V was cut back by 10 bases and J by 8 bases. CDR3 DNA: TGTGCCATCACAGGGGGACAGGTCGTGGGCTACACCTTC. As protein: CAITGGQVVGYTF.

This rearrangement joins TRBV6-7 to TRBJ2-7, with 8 bases lining up with TRBD2. TRBV6-7 carries the ORF label, with uncertain function. The CDR3 spans 16 residues. V gave up 0 bases and J gave up 6 bases; unmatched junction bases: 10. CDR3 protein: CASSYSRAGAPTEQYF. For the CDR3, the DNA is TGTGCCAGCAGTTACTCGAGAGCGGGGGCCCCGACCGAGCAGTACTTC.

This clone has more than one count but fewer than ten. The genes are TRBV6-8 and TRBJ2-5; 10 bases are a match to TRBD1. V lost 6 bases, J lost 1 base, and 8 bases stayed unmatched. Germline CDR1 is MNHGY and CDR2 is SAAAGT. The CDR3 contains 16 residues. CDR3 region: CASSRGGQGGQETQYF. The CDR3, as DNA: TGTGCCAGCAGCAGAGGAGGACAGGGGGGCCAAGAGACCCAGTACTTC.

V gene TRBV18 combines with J gene TRBJ2-7; D is uncertain. V lost 2 bases to trimming and J lost 7 bases, with 9 bases between them. Germline V gene lookup returns CDR1 KGHSH and CDR2 LQKENI. The CDR3 spans 12 residues. This CDR3 is CASSPSTSEQYF. The CDR3 nucleotides are TGTGCCAGCTCACCATCGACCTCGGAGCAGTACTTC.

The gene calls are TRBV7-7 and TRBJ2-6; perhaps D is TRBD1 or TRBD2 (5 bases each). CDR3 length: 18 residues. Germline assignment: CDR1 SSHAT and CDR2 FNYEAQ (reference sequence). Trimming pared 5 bases from V and 2 bases from J, leaving 19 bases between. This CDR3 is CASSRGGGRGAGANVLTF. The CDR3 coding sequence is TGTGCCAGCAGCCGAGGCGGCGGAAGGGGAGCTGGGGCCAACGTCCTGACTTTC.

The CDR3 sequence: CSVEDLGGYNEQFF. Here the CDR3 DNA reads TGCAGCGTTGAAGATTTGGGGGGCTACAATGAGCAGTTCTTC. V usage is TRBV29-1 and J usage is TRBJ2-1, with a weak D call TRBD2 (6 bases). With 0 bases removed from V and 3 bases from J, the gap between germline ends came to 9 bases. The CDR3 covers 14 residues. CDR1 is SQVTM and CDR2 is ANQGSEA in the germline V gene.

This clone was seen a handful of times. Written as DNA, the CDR3 is TGCGCCAGCAGTACCGGGACAGGGAGCGATGAGCAGTTCTTC. The encoded protein is CASSTGTGSDEQFF. The chain recombines TRBV5-1 with TRBJ2-1; 9 bases are shared with TRBD1. This CDR3 has 14 amino acids. Germline V lookup: CDR1 SGHRS, CDR2 YFSETQ. The V gene end was trimmed by 5 bases and the J gene end by 8 bases; junction bases not matched to a gene: 8.

The gene calls are TRBV18 and TRBJ2-1; D is ambiguous. The CDR3 length is 17 residues. CDR1 is KGHSH and CDR2 is LQKENI in the germline V gene. Trimming pared 2 bases from V and 0 bases from J, leaving 14 bases between. CDR3 DNA: TGTGCCAGCTCACCAGGCGGCTCTCAGAGCTCCTACAATGAGCAGTTCTTC. This encodes CASSPGGSQSSYNEQFF.

This rearrangement joins TRBV11-3 to TRBJ1-6; tentative D call: TRBD1 (6 bases). The V and J ends lost 1 base and 5 bases respectively, with 9 bases between them. CDR3 length: 15 amino acids. Germline V gene sequence: CDR1 SGHNT, CDR2 YENEEA. The CDR3 protein is CASSLGTVDNSPLHF. The CDR3 DNA follows: TGTGCCAGCAGCTTAGGGACAGTAGATAATTCACCCCTCCACTTT.

The V and J genes are TRBV19 and TRBJ1-5, with no clear D. Per germline, CDR1 LNHDA and CDR2 SQIVND (reference sequence). Deletions cut 3 bases from V and 3 bases from J, with 12 bases between. The CDR3 contains 15 residues. The CDR3: CASSIRSGPNQPQHF. The CDR3 nucleotides read TGTGCCAGTAGTATTCGATCCGGGCCCAATCAGCCCCAGCATTTT.

The J gene is TRBJ1-5, the V gene TRBV23-1; 8 nucleotides match TRBD1. TRBV23-1 is an ORF; its function is uncertain. The V segment lost 9 bases and the J segment 3 bases; nucleotides outside the gene matches: 7. The CDR3 is 14 residues long. The CDR3, as DNA: TGCGCCAGTGCAAGGGACAGGTACAATCAGCCCCAGCATTTT. Protein product: CASARDRYNQPQHF.

The chain is built from TRBV7-8 and TRBJ1-5; a possible D gene is TRBD1 (5 bases). This CDR3 spans 13 amino acids. Trimming removed 6 bases at V and 4 bases at J, with 10 bases between. The germline CDR1 and CDR2 sequences are SGHVS and FQNEAQ. The CDR3 loop is CASSIGANQPQHF. The DNA of the CDR3 is TGTGCCAGCAGTATAGGGGCAAATCAGCCCCAGCATTTT.

This clone appeared once. V is TRBV11-3 and J is TRBJ2-2; TRBD2 agrees at 7 bases. J was trimmed by 1 base and V by 4 bases; bases with no gene match: 3. Germline V gene lookup returns CDR1 SGHNT and CDR2 YENEEA. This CDR3 is 15 amino acids long. CDR3 DNA: TGTGCCAGCAGCTCGAGCGGGATGAACACCGGGGAGCTGTTTTTT. Translated, it gives CASSSSGMNTGELFF.

This clone was counted between two and nine times. This chain uses TRBV6-4 with TRBJ1-1, with 9 bases matching TRBD1. J was trimmed by 5 bases and V by 8 bases; bases with no gene match: 6. CDR1 and CDR2 (germline): MRHNA, SNTAGT. The CDR3 totals 13 residues. CDR3: CASFRTGETEAFF. DNA for the CDR3: TGTGCCAGCTTTAGGACAGGGGAGACTGAAGCTTTCTTT.

The chain recombines TRBV28 with TRBJ2-1; possible D gene TRBD2, 6 bases. In germline, CDR1 is MDHEN, CDR2 SYDVKM. The CDR3 covers 14 residues. Trimming shortened V by 6 bases and J by 6 bases, and 15 bases separated the two germline ends. The CDR3 loop is CASRRAGSSNEQFF. The CDR3 region has the DNA TGTGCCAGCAGACGGGCGGGATCAAGCAATGAGCAGTTCTTC.

V gene TRBV19 combines with J gene TRBJ1-2, with D unclear. Between the trimmed V and J ends, which lost 2 bases and 5 bases, there was a span of 21 bases. The CDR3 contains 17 residues. Germline V gene sequence: CDR1 LNHDA, CDR2 SQIVND (reference sequence). CDR3 bases: TGTGCCAGTAGTATAAAGGCCCTCCGGACGGAATCTTATGGCTACACCTTC. Residues: CASSIKALRTESYGYTF.

The chain is built from TRBV19 and TRBJ1-1; D might be TRBD1 (6 bases). Trimming took off 3 bases at V and 7 bases at J, with 15 bases between the two ends. This CDR3 region has 14 residues. Germline lookup yields CDR1 LNHDA and CDR2 SQIVND (reference sequence). The CDR3 nucleotides are TGTGCCAGTAGTATTGGCAGGGGTTTGAATGAAGCTTTCTTT. This encodes CASSIGRGLNEAFF.

The J gene is TRBJ1-4, the V gene TRBV19, with TRBD1 identical over 8 bases. Looked up from germline, CDR1 is LNHDA and CDR2 is SQIVND (reference sequence). V dropped 3 bases and J dropped 8; count of bases not matched to a gene: 8. The CDR3 spans 15 residues. The CDR3 region has the DNA TGTGCCAGTAGTATCTCTTCGACAGGGGCAGAAAAACTGTTTTTT. It codes for CASSISSTGAEKLFF. Drawing the rest from reference TRBV19 and TRBJ1-4, the complete variable domain is DGGITQSPKYLFRKEGQNVTLSCEQNLNHDAMYWYRQDPGQGLRLIYYSQIVNDFQKGDIAEGYSVSREKKESFPLTVTSAQKNPTAFYLCASSISSTGAEKLFFGSGTQLSVL.

The J gene is TRBJ1-1, the V gene TRBV12-5; no clear D. CDR3 length: 13 residues. V was pared by 6 bases and J by 6 bases, with 14 bases between. The germline gives CDR1 LGHNT, CDR2 FRNRAP. The CDR3 loop is CASGPRLGAEAFF. The CDR3 DNA reads as TGTGCTAGTGGGCCCCGACTTGGGGCTGAAGCTTTCTTT.

This chain uses TRBV6-8 with TRBJ1-1; TRBD1 is a possible D gene (6 bases). The germline V gene has CDR1 MNHGY and CDR2 SAAAGT. This CDR3 region has 12 residues. V was pared by 5 bases and J by 12 bases, with 16 bases between. Here the CDR3 reads CASSLGNRATFF. The DNA for the CDR3 is TGTGCCAGCAGTCTAGGGAACAGGGCAACTTTCTTT.

The rearrangement joins TRBV6-8 to TRBJ2-7, with D hard to call. From germline, CDR1 is MNHGY and CDR2 SAAAGT. The V and J ends lost 0 bases and 2 bases respectively, with 11 bases between them. The CDR3 runs 15 residues. Here the CDR3 DNA reads TGTGCCAGCAGTTACTCTAGCAACCGGCCCTACGAGCAGTACTTC. Translated: CASSYSSNRPYEQYF.